The entry below describes one T cell receptor beta chain. Clones were sequenced by immunoSEQ multiplex PCR, and TCRdb holds only the in-frame ones, with some missing. The table has around 55,000 clones, more than 70% seen once. This entry comes from a study of control samples from healthy donors and cancer patients. The CDR3 length is 14 residues. Looked up from germline, CDR1 is SGHRS and CDR2 is YFSETQ. V was pared by 0 bases and J by 8 bases, with 14 bases between. The TCR originated in a man aged 40-55 years with colorectal cancer. Sequenced input: PBMCs. The chain links TRBV5-1 to TRBJ1-2; perhaps TRBD1 as D (6 bases). The CDR3 loop is CASSLDRAQGGYTF. Here the CDR3 DNA reads TGCGCCAGCAGCTTGGACAGGGCTCAGGGGGGCTACACCTTC.